This T cell receptor beta chain was recovered during a study of PD-1 blockade in classical Hodgkin lymphoma. In every patient, relapse followed autologous stem cell transplantation, while exposure to brentuximab vedotin differed. Germline V gene lookup returns CDR1 SQVTM and CDR2 ANQGSEA. This CDR3 is built from 14 residues. The V and J ends lost 6 bases and 6 bases, in that order; junction bases with no gene match: 13. The protocol was immunoSEQ multiplex PCR, while the TCRdb copy is restricted to in-frame clones and leaves out a portion. The sample lists 13,000 or so clones; 82% were seen once. The TCR comes from a human donor with classical Hodgkin lymphoma. This specimen consisted of peripheral blood mononuclear cells (PBMCs), obtained at baseline. The V call is TRBV29-1, the J call TRBJ2-7; 8 nucleotides agree with TRBD1. This CDR3 is CSVITTDRDGEQYF. The CDR3 bases are TGCAGCGTCATCACAACGGACAGGGACGGCGAGCAGTACTTC.